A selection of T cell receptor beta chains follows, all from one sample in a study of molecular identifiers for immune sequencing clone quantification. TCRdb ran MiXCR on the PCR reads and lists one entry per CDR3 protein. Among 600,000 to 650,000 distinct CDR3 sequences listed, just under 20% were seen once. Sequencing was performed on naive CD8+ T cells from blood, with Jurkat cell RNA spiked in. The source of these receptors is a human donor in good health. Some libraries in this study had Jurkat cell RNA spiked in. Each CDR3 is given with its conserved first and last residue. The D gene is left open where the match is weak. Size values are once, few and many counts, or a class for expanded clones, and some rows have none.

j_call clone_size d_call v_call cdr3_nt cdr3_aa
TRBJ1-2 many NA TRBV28 TGTGCCAGCAGTTTCCGGGACACCTATGGCTACACCTTC CASSFRDTYGYTF
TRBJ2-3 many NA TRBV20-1 TGCAGTGCTAGAATCGGGGCGTCTCCTAGCACAGATACGCAGTATTTT CSARIGASPSTDTQYF
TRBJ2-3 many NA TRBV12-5 TGTGCTAGTGGTTTCGAATCTAGCACAGATACGCAGTATTTT CASGFESSTDTQYF
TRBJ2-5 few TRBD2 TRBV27 TGTGCCAGCAGTTTAGGTGGAGCGGGGGCCTTACCAATGGAGACCCAGTACTTC CASSLGGAGALPMETQYF
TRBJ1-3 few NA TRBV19 TGTGCCAGTAGTATCAATTGGGGGTCTGGAAACACCATATATTTT CASSINWGSGNTIYF
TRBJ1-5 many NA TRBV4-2 TGTGCCAGCAGCCCGGTTGTTGATAGCAATCAGCCCCAGCATTTT CASSPVVDSNQPQHF
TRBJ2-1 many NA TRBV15 TGTGCCACCAGCAGAGTGGCCGGGGGCGAGTGGAATGAGCAGTTCTTC CATSRVAGGEWNEQFF
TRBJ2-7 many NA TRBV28 TGTGCCAGCAGTTTGGACCTAGGACGGAGACCCTACGAGCAGTACTTC CASSLDLGRRPYEQYF
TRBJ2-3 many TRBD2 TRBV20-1 TGCAGTGCTAGAGGAACTAGCGGGGGGTTCGATACGCAGTATTTT CSARGTSGGFDTQYF
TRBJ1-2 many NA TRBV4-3 TGCGCCAGCAGCCAGTACCGGGACGGTAACTATGGCTACACCTTC CASSQYRDGNYGYTF
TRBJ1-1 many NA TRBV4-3 TGCGCCAGCAGCCAAGAAATAAGGGGAACTGAAGCTTTCTTT CASSQEIRGTEAFF
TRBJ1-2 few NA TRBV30 TGTGCCTGGAGTGTAACGTTGGGGCACTCCCCTAACTATGGCTACACCTTC CAWSVTLGHSPNYGYTF
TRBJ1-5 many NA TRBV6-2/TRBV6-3 TGTGCCAGCAGTGACACAGGATCGTGGGGCAATCAGCCCCAGCATTTT CASSDTGSWGNQPQHF
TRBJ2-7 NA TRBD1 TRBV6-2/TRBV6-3 TGTGCCAGCAGGCTGGACAGGGGGTTTCCCTACGAGCAGTACTTC CASRLDRGFPYEQYF
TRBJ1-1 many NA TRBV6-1 TGTGCCAGCAGTGAAGCCGATGGACAGAGATGGAACACTGAAGCTTTCTTT CASSEADGQRWNTEAFF
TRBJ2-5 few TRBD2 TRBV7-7 TGTGCCAGCAGCTTAGGCGCTCAGGGCGGGGGTATGGAGACCCAGTACTTC CASSLGAQGGGMETQYF
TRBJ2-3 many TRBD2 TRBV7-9 TGTGCCAGTCGGGGACTAGCGGGAGTTAGCACAGATACGCAGTATTTT CASRGLAGVSTDTQYF
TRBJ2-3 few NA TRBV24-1 TGTGCCACCAGTGATTACGGGGAAAGCACAGATACGCAGTATTTT CATSDYGESTDTQYF
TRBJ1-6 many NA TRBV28 TGTGCCAGCAGAACAGGGAGCTCCTATAATTCACCCCTCCACTTT CASRTGSSYNSPLHF
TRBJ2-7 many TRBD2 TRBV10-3 TGTGCCTCCGTTCCCGGGACTAGCGGTTCCTACGAGCAGTACTTC CASVPGTSGSYEQYF
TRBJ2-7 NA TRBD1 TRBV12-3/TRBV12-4 TGTGCCAGCAGTACGACAGGGAGTGACTACGAGCAGTACTTC CASSTTGSDYEQYF
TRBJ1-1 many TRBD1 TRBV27 TGTGCCAGCAGCCCGGACAGGGTCGGGTATTCGGACACTGAAGCTTTCTTT CASSPDRVGYSDTEAFF
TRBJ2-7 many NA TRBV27 TGTGCCAGCAGTTTAGACGGCAAGTACTACGAGCAGTACTTC CASSLDGKYYEQYF
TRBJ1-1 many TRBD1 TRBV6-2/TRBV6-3 TGTGCCAGCACCCCTTGGGGACAGATGAACACTGAAGCTTTCTTT CASTPWGQMNTEAFF
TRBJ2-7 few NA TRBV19 TGTGCCAGTACCCCGGGAGCTACCTACGAGCAGTACTTC CASTPGATYEQYF
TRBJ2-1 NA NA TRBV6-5 TGTGCCAGCAGTTACGGGGCTAGCTCCTACAATGAGCAGTTCTTC CASSYGASSYNEQFF
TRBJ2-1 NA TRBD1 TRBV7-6 TGTGCCAGCAGCCCGTCCACCGGGACAGGGGGCAATGAGCAGTTCTTC CASSPSTGTGGNEQFF
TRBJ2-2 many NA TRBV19 TGTGCCAGTAGTCCAGGGAGCGGCTGGCCGAACACCGGGGAGCTGTTTTTT CASSPGSGWPNTGELFF
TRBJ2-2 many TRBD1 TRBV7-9 TGTGCCAGCAGTTTTTCGGGACAGACGAACACCGGGGAGCTGTTTTTT CASSFSGQTNTGELFF
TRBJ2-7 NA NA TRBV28 TGTGCCAGCACTTCGGGGCCATACGAGCAGTACTTC CASTSGPYEQYF
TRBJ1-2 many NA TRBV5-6 TGTGCCAGCAGCTTGTCCCAGGCGACGCACTATGGCTACACCTTC CASSLSQATHYGYTF
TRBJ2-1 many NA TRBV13 TGTGCCAGCAGCACCCGGGACGTTCCCTACAATGAGCAGTTCTTC CASSTRDVPYNEQFF
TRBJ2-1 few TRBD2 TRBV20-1 TGCAGTGCCTTCGAGCGGGGGGACTACAATGAGCAGTTCTTC CSAFERGDYNEQFF
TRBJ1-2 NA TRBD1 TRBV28 TGTGCCAGCAGTTTACTGTTGGGGGGACAGTCATCAGCTAACTATGGCTACACCTTC CASSLLLGGQSSANYGYTF
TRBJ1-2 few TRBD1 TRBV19 TGTGCCAGTAGTGCATCGACAGGGGGCGCATCCGACTATGGCTACACCTTC CASSASTGGASDYGYTF
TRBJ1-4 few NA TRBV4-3 TGCGCCAGCAGCCATTTATGGGGGTCGAATGAAAAACTGTTTTTT CASSHLWGSNEKLFF
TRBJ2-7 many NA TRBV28 TGTGCCAGCAGTTTATTAACTCCGACGGCCCCCTACGAGCAGTACTTC CASSLLTPTAPYEQYF
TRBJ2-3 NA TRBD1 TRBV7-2 TGTGCCAGCAGCCGGGACAGCACAGATACGCGGCATTTT CASSRDSTDTRHF
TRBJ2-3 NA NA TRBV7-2 TGTGCCAGCAGCTTAATCGCGTTCAGTAGCACAGGTACGCAGTATTTT CASSLIAFSSTGTQYF
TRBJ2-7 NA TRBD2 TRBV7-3 TGTGCCAGCAGCCCCTTAGCGGGAAGCGAGCAGTACTTC CASSPLAGSEQYF
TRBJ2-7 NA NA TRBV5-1 TGCGCCAGCAGCTTGGAGCAGGGGAATGTCGGAAGCTACGAGCAGTACTTC CASSLEQGNVGSYEQYF
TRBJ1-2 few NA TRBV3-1 TGTGCCAGCAGCCAAGATGGGGCAGTTTCGGGTGGCTATGGCTACACCTTC CASSQDGAVSGGYGYTF
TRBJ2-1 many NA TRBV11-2 TGTGCCAGCAGCTCAATAAACAATGAGCAGTTCTTC CASSSINNEQFF
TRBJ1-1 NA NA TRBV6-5 TGTGCCAGCAGTTCAACTAACAGGGCCATGGGCACTGAAGCTTTCTTT CASSSTNRAMGTEAFF
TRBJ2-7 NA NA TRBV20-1 TGCAGTGCTAGAGTGGCGGGGGCGAGCTCCTACGAGCAGTACTTC CSARVAGASSYEQYF
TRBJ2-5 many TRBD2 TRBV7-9 TGTGCCAGCAGCCTTGGACTAGCGGGGGTTACCCAAGAGACCCAGTACTTC CASSLGLAGVTQETQYF
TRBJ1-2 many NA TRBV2 TGTGCCACCACGTGGGACACGCAGGGCGATGGCTACACCTTC CATTWDTQGDGYTF
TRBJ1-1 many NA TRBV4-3 TGCGCCAGCAGCCAAGATGGGGTGGCTGAAGCTTTCTTT CASSQDGVAEAFF
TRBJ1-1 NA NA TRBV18 TGTGCCAGCTCACCGCCACCGAACACTGAAGCTTTCTTT CASSPPPNTEAFF